This T cell receptor beta chain was retrieved from a study of CD8 T cells in Susac syndrome. Overall study: Within the sequenced group of Susac syndrome patients, over five showed active disease and eight or nine were in remission.

Reverse transcription of about 0.5 to 1 ug RNA was carried out with random hexamers. TCR beta CDR3 was amplified by immunoSEQ multiplex PCR. This amplification extended across 54 Vbeta and 13 Jbeta segments. TCRdb redid the calling of the immunoSEQ multiplex PCR reads with MiXCR, one entry per CDR3 protein. The data hold 160,000 or so distinct CDR3 sequences, with 85% to 95% observed a single time. Recently defined diagnostic criteria for definite or probable disease were fulfilled by Susac syndrome patients. Germline loops: CDR1 SGHDT, CDR2 YYEEEE. The CDR3 extends over 13 amino acids. V lost 0 bases, J lost 7 bases, and 5 bases lay in between.

This chain uses TRBV5-6 with TRBJ1-6, with D hard to call. Sample: CD4+ T cells from PBMCs. The clonotype comes from a human donor with Susac syndrome. This CDR3 is CASSLDTNSPLHF. Written as DNA, the CDR3 is TGTGCCAGCAGCTTGGACACGAATTCACCCCTCCACTTT.